The 5 T cell receptor beta chains below were found in one sample sequenced in a study of blood T cells in healthy people across ages. A second roughly 6 to 12 cycle PCR used barcoded and J-beta primers. In TCRdb, the 5' RACE reads were re-called with MiXCR into one record per CDR3 protein. The repertoire includes around 850,000 distinct CDR3 sequences, under 40% of them detected once, and 13% sits in the top ten. Specimen: blood. All receptors come from a man between 18 and 29 years old in good health.

This clonotype has just one count. One end of the junction does not line up with germline, which may come from a read error. This rearrangement joins TRBV9 to TRBJ2-3; 11 bases map to TRBD2. Germline V gives CDR1 SGDLS, CDR2 YYNGEE. This CDR3 has 16 amino acids. The CDR3 sequence is CTSSVAGLAGTDTRYF. DNA for the CDR3: TGTACCAGCAGCGTAGCTGGACTAGCGGGCACAGATACGCGGTATTTT.

This clonotype appeared a few times. The chain has TRBV12-3 or TRBV12-4 and TRBJ1-2; no clear D gene. Trimming removed 3 bases from V and 5 bases from J, with 16 bases in between. This CDR3 has 15 residues. The DNA for the CDR3 is TGTGCCAGCAGTTTGAGTGCGGACCGGATTTATGGCTACACCTTC. Translating gives CASSLSADRIYGYTF.

The chain links TRBV20-1 to TRBJ2-4; 15 bases line up with TRBD2. The end of the DNA fits TRBJ2-7 better, so the J call may be wrong. Germline V gives CDR1 DFQATT, CDR2 SNEGSKA (reference sequence). CDR3 size: 17 residues. CDR3 residues: CSARSTGTSGGIYEQYF. The CDR3 DNA follows: TGCAGTGCTAGGTCAACCGGGACTAGCGGGGGGATCTACGAGCAGTACTTC.

This clonotype occurred many times. The chain has TRBV9 and TRBJ2-7, with 7 bases that match TRBD2. The V and J ends lost 5 bases and 4 bases, in that order; junction bases with no gene match: 9. Germline values: CDR1 SGDLS, CDR2 YYNGEE. This CDR3 is built from 14 residues. The CDR3 reads CASSSGQTSYEQYF. DNA for the CDR3: TGTGCCAGCAGTAGCGGGCAGACCTCATACGAGCAGTACTTC.

This clonotype came up a few times. V gene TRBV4-3 combines with J gene TRBJ2-1, with 10 bases matching TRBD1. Germline V lookup: CDR1 LGHNA, CDR2 YSLEER. Trimming took 3 bases from V and 8 from J; bases not matched to a gene: 7. The CDR3 extends over 15 amino acids. The CDR3 DNA reads as TGCGCCAGCAGCCAGGGACAGGGGAATCTGGATGAGCAGTTCTTC. Protein: CASSQGQGNLDEQFF.